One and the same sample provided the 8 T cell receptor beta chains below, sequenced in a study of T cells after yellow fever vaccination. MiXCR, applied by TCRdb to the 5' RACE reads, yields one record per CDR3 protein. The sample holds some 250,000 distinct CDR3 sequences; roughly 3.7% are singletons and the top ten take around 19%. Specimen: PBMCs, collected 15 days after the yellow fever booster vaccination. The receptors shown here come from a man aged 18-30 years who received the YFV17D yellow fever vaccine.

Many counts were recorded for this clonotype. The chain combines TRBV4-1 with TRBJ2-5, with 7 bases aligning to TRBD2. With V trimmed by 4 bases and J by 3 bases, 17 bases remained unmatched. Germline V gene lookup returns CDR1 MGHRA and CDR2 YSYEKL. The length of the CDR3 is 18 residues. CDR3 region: CASSRKGRLAGGEETQYF. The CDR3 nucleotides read TGCGCCAGCAGCCGGAAGGGGAGGTTAGCGGGTGGCGAAGAGACCCAGTACTTC.

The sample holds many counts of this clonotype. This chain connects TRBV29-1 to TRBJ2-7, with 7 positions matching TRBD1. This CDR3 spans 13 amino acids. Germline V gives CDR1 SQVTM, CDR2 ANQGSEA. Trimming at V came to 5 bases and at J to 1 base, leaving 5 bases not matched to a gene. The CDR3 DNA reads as TGCAGCGTTCTCGAGGGGGCTTCCTACGAGCAGTACTTC. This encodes CSVLEGASYEQYF.

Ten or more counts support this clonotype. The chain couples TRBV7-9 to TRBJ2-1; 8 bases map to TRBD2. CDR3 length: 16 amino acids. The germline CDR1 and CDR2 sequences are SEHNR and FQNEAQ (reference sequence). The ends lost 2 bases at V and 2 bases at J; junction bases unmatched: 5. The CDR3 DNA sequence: TGTGCCAGCAGCTTAACCGACGGGGGGGCCTACAATGAGCAGTTCTTC. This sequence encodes CASSLTDGGAYNEQFF.

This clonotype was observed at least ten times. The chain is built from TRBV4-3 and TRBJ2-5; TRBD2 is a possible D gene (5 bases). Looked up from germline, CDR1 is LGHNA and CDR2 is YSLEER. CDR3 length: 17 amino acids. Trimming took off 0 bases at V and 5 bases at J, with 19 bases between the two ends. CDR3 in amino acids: CASSQEPPGVRGETQYF. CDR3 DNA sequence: TGCGCCAGCAGCCAAGAACCCCCGGGCGTACGAGGGGAGACCCAGTACTTC.

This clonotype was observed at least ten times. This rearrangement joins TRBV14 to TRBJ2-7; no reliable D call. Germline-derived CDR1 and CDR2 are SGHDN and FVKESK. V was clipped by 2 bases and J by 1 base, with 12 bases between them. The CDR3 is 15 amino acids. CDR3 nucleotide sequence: TGTGCCAGCAGCCAATTGCCCTCTCCTTCCTACGAGCAGTACTTC. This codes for CASSQLPSPSYEQYF.

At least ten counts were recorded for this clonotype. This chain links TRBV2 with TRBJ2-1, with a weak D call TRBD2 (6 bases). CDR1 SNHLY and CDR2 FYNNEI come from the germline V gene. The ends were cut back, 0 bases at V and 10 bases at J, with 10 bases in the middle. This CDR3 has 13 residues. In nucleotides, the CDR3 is TGTGCCAGCAGTGAAGCGCCGGGAGCGGAGCAGTTCTTC. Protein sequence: CASSEAPGAEQFF.

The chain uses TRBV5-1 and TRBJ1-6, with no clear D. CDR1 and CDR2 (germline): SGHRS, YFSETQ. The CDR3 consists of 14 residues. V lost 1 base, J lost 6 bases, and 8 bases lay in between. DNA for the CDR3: TGCGCCAGCAGCTTGCAACCCTCTAATTCACCCCTCCACTTT. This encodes CASSLQPSNSPLHF.

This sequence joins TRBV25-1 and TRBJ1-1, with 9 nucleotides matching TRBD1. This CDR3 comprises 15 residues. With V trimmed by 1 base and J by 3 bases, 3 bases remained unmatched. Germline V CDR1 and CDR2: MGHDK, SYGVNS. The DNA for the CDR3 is TGTGCCAGCAGTGAATCTCGACAGGGGGACACTGAAGCTTTCTTT. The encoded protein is CASSESRQGDTEAFF.